The subject of this entry is one TCR beta chain. Antigen specificity is unknown. A much larger clone lies one base from this, so it may be a read error. This sample's RNA came from whole unsorted tissue. This non-tumor lung sample came from over 3 cm beyond the tumor edge. The data stem from a study of tumor and adjacent non-tumor tissue in lung cancer. The overall study: Aged about 30 to 76 years, patients included more than nine men and a few women with stage I to III disease.

Germline V gene data show CDR1 as SGHRS and CDR2 as YFSETQ. CDR3 size: 15 residues. The germline V and J ends were trimmed by 1 base and 1 base, with 8 bases remaining between them. A modified ARM-PCR protocol with three rounds of nested PCR amplified TCRbeta. TCRdb re-called the multiplex PCR reads with MiXCR, one entry per CDR3 protein. The sample lists more than 85,000 distinct CDR3 sequences, roughly three fifths occurring once. Study-level results: Significantly higher TCR diversity was found in tumor than normal lung.

The source material was distant non-tumor lung tissue. The gene calls are TRBV5-1 and TRBJ2-2; D ambiguous. The sequence was collected from a man in his fifties or sixties with non-small cell lung cancer. DNA of the CDR3: TGCGCCAGCAGCTTGAATGTGAAGAACACCGGGGAGCTGTTTTTT. Encoded protein: CASSLNVKNTGELFF.